These 19 T cell receptor beta chains were sequenced from one sample in a study of identical twins (TCRdb year 2016). The library relied on 5' RACE. The data were produced on an Illumina HiSeq 2000. Using fastp at Q25 and MiXCR, TCRdb reprocessed the public reads and kept productive beta chains. Rows with a matching CDR3 protein are joined into one entry that keeps the most common DNA and genes. The sample table lists approximately 140,000 distinct CDR3 sequences, under 4.5% of them with a count of one. The ten largest clones capture approximately 7.6% of the sample. Sequences were obtained from memory T cells sorted from blood. This specimen's cell subset or site label, interpreted: CD45RO+ enriched T cells. Receptors originate from a man aged 18-30 years in good health.

This clonotype was recorded many times. The V and J genes are TRBV12-3 or TRBV12-4 and TRBJ1-2; 10 positions match TRBD1. V was pared by 4 bases and J by 0 bases, with 5 bases of the junction left unmatched. This CDR3 is built from 16 residues. Here the CDR3 reads CASSSRDRGANYGYTF. As DNA, the CDR3 is TGTGCCAGCAGTTCCAGGGACAGGGGAGCTAACTATGGCTACACCTTC.

This clonotype was detected many times. The chain is built from TRBV6-1 and TRBJ2-1, with TRBD2 matching 8 bases. This CDR3 region has 13 residues. V was pared by 10 bases and J by 7 bases, with 9 bases of the junction left unmatched. The germline V gene encodes CDR1 MNHNS and CDR2 SASEGT. In DNA, the CDR3 is TGTGCCACCGATGGACTAGCAGGGAATGAGCAGTTCTTC. It specifies CATDGLAGNEQFF.

This clonotype was detected ten times or more. The V call is TRBV20-1, the J call TRBJ2-1; 8 bases are shared with TRBD1. The germline V gene has CDR1 DFQATT and CDR2 SNEGSKA (reference sequence). The trim removed 6 bases at V and 9 bases at J, leaving 19 bases unmatched. There are 16 residues in the CDR3. As DNA, the CDR3 is TGCAGTGCCGTAGAGACGGGACAGGAAATCCTACTTGAGCAGTTCTTC. It specifies CSAVETGQEILLEQFF.

Many counts were recorded for this clonotype. This chain connects TRBV12-3 or TRBV12-4 to TRBJ2-3, with TRBD2 matching 7 bases. The length of the CDR3 is 14 residues. V lost 3 bases to trimming and J lost 4 bases; unmatched junction nucleotides: 4. CDR3 sequence: CASSLGRESDTQYF. Written as DNA, the CDR3 is TGTGCCAGCAGTTTGGGGCGGGAGTCAGATACGCAGTATTTT.

The table lists this clonotype with many counts. J is TRBJ2-5 and V is TRBV7-9, with unresolved D. This CDR3 is built from 12 residues. The germline CDR1 and CDR2 sequences are SEHNR and FQNEAQ (reference sequence). The V gene lost 1 base and the J gene lost 4 bases, with 4 bases spanning the gap. The CDR3 DNA sequence: TGTGCCAGCAGCTTAGGGAGAGAGACCCAGTACTTC. Amino acid sequence: CASSLGRETQYF.

This clonotype appeared many times. The chain has TRBV12-3 or TRBV12-4 and TRBJ2-1, with a possible D match to TRBD2 (5 bases). This CDR3 comprises 15 residues. V shed 5 bases and J shed 0 bases, with 11 bases lying between them. This CDR3 is CASSRLRSSYNEQFF. The CDR3 DNA reads as TGTGCCAGCAGTCGACTACGCAGCTCCTACAATGAGCAGTTCTTC.

This clonotype was recorded many times. This chain connects TRBV12-3 or TRBV12-4 to TRBJ1-5; D perhaps matches TRBD1 (6 bases). The CDR3 sequence is 15 residues long. V was shortened by 7 bases and J by 7 bases, with 20 bases between the two germline ends. The CDR3 region has the DNA TGTGCCAGCAAAACTAAGGGGGAGGGTTGGCAGCCCCAGCATTTT. Its protein is CASKTKGEGWQPQHF.

The sample holds many counts of this clonotype. V usage is TRBV6-5 and J usage is TRBJ1-2; D gene unclear. Germline V lookup: CDR1 MNHEY, CDR2 SVGAGI. V shed 0 bases and J shed 1 base, with 9 bases lying between them. The CDR3 runs to 15 residues. The CDR3 sequence is CASSYSKGGNYGYTF. DNA of the CDR3: TGTGCCAGCAGTTACTCGAAGGGAGGTAACTATGGCTACACCTTC.

In its sample, this clonotype was seen many times. The J gene is TRBJ2-7, the V gene TRBV11-2; D is unresolved. This CDR3 has 16 residues. Germline V CDR1 and CDR2: SGHAT, FQNNGV. The CDR3 DNA follows: TGTACCAGCAGCCCATACCCCGCGGACCTCTCCTACGAGCAGTACGTC. It yields the protein CTSSPYPADLSYEQYV.

This clonotype was seen ten or more times. The chain carries TRBV12-3 or TRBV12-4 and TRBJ1-3, with D perhaps matching TRBD1 (5 bases). This CDR3 is 14 amino acids long. Trimming took 2 bases from V and 4 from J, leaving 9 bases between them. DNA for the CDR3: TGTGCCAGCAGTTTATCAGGGTACGGAAACACCATATATTTT. Protein: CASSLSGYGNTIYF.

This clonotype was picked up many times. The chain uses TRBV20-1 and TRBJ1-2; D is unresolved. Deletions cut 6 bases from V and 4 bases from J, with 15 bases between. The CDR3 covers 13 residues. In germline, CDR1 is DFQATT, CDR2 SNEGSKA (reference sequence). CDR3 coding DNA: TGCAGTGCGGGCCGGTCGGTCCCCTATGGCTACACCTTC. Encoded protein: CSAGRSVPYGYTF.

This clonotype was seen ten or more times. The chain employs TRBV29-1 and TRBJ2-7; 7 positions match TRBD2. In germline, CDR1 is SQVTM, CDR2 ANQGSEA. The CDR3 runs to 15 residues. Unmatched junction bases numbered 14, after V lost 3 bases and J lost 6 bases. The DNA for the CDR3 is TGCAGCGTTGATGGCGGGAGTAGCCAGGCTTGCGAGCAGTACGTC. Translating gives CSVDGGSSQACEQYV.

This clonotype was seen at least ten times. The chain employs TRBV9 and TRBJ2-4; D unclear. Germline lookup yields CDR1 SGDLS and CDR2 YYNGEE. The CDR3 sequence is 14 residues long. Trimming took off 0 bases at V and 5 bases at J, with 9 bases between the two ends. CDR3 sequence (DNA): TGTGCCAGCAGCGTAGCTACGGCGGAAAACATTCAGTACTTC. Protein: CASSVATAENIQYF.

This clonotype was counted ten times or more. The genes are TRBV12-3 or TRBV12-4 and TRBJ2-7; unclear D gene. V lost 3 bases, J lost 2 bases, and 11 bases lay in between. The CDR3 spans 14 residues. CDR3 nucleotide sequence: TGTGCCAGCAGTTTTGGTAGATCGCCCTACGAGCAGTACTTC. This encodes CASSFGRSPYEQYF.

This clonotype was picked up many times. The V and J genes are TRBV28 and TRBJ2-5; 9 nucleotides agree with TRBD2. Germline CDR1 reads MDHEN; CDR2 reads SYDVKM. The CDR3 sequence is 13 residues long. V shed 8 bases and J 6 bases; nucleotides not matched to a gene: 7. The CDR3 DNA follows: TGTGCCAGCTATAGCGGGAGTGGTAAGACCCAGTACTTC. Translation gives CASYSGSGKTQYF. Based on the CDR3 plus reference TRBV28 and TRBJ2-5, the full variable domain is DVKVTQSSRYLVKRTGEKVFLECVQDMDHENMFWYRQDPGLGLRLIYFSYDVKMKEKGDIPEGYSVSREKKERFSLILESASTNQTSMYLCASYSGSGKTQYFGPGTRLLVL.

This clonotype was counted at least ten times. The chain recombines TRBV4-1 with TRBJ2-1, with 16 bases identical to TRBD2. CDR1 and CDR2 (germline): MGHRA, YSYEKL. V lost 4 bases and J lost 7; bases outside the gene matches: 7. The CDR3 consists of 17 residues. In DNA, the CDR3 is TGCGCCAGCAGCCGGGGACTAGCGGGAGGGAGGAAAAATGAGCAGTTCTTC. Translated: CASSRGLAGGRKNEQFF.

The sample holds many counts of this clonotype. This chain uses TRBV12-3 or TRBV12-4 with TRBJ2-1; 10 bases agree with TRBD2. The CDR3 is 19 residues long. Trimming at V came to 2 bases and at J to 0 bases, leaving 10 bases not matched to a gene. DNA for the CDR3: TGTGCCAGCAGTTTACGGGTTAGCGGGAGGTTCAGCTCCTACAATGAGCAGTTCTTC. Translating gives CASSLRVSGRFSSYNEQFF.

This clonotype was counted ten times or more. The V and J genes are TRBV15 and TRBJ2-3, with 7 bases identical to TRBD2. Looked up from germline, CDR1 is LNHNV and CDR2 is YYDKDF (reference sequence). V lost 1 base to trimming and J lost 3 bases; unmatched junction nucleotides: 7. This CDR3 has 16 residues. DNA of the CDR3: TGTGCCACCAGCAGAGGGGCGGGAGCGTTAACAGATACGCAGTATTTT. Amino acid sequence: CATSRGAGALTDTQYF. The full variable domain, with the rest looked up from reference TRBV15 and TRBJ2-3, is DAMVIQNPRYQVTQFGKPVTLSCSQTLNHNVMYWYQQKSSQAPKLLFHYYDKDFNNEADTPDNFQSRRPNTSFCFLDIRSPGLGDTAMYLCATSRGAGALTDTQYFGPGTRLTVL.

This clonotype occurred many times. The chain joins TRBV6-6 to TRBJ1-2, with D hard to call. Germline CDR1 and CDR2: MNHNY and SVGAGI (reference sequence). The CDR3 length is 11 residues. V was trimmed by 8 bases and J by 4 bases, leaving 8 bases between them. CDR3 protein: CASADGYGYTF. CDR3 in DNA: TGTGCCAGCGCTGACGGCTATGGCTACACCTTC.